Below, one T cell receptor beta chain is given with its context. The CDR3 is 14 amino acids. Trimming removed 3 bases from V and 2 bases from J, with 10 bases in between. Germline lookup yields CDR1 LGHNA and CDR2 YNFKEQ. The source of the sample is a study of blood T cell repertoires in COVID-19. Across the whole study: From the United States, Italy and Spain came samples of acute and convalescent COVID-19. From T cells, B-cell-depleted T cells, or PBMCs came the material, which was cDNA or gDNA.

Original processing notes: Amplifying reference gene primers gave estimates of nucleated cell counts. Data came from immunoSEQ multiplex PCR; TCRdb stores just in-frame clones and leaves some out. V, J and clone size reflect that table, while D and trimming were determined from the DNA. Of roughly 200,000 clones listed, approximately 87% were seen once; the top ten hold 6.2%. The sequence derives from a man aged 60 to 69 who had recovered from COVID-19. The material sequenced was peripheral blood. The J gene is TRBJ2-5, the V gene TRBV4-2, with D unresolved. The CDR3 protein is CASSQIELQETQYF. The CDR3 coding sequence is TGTGCCAGCAGCCAGATAGAGCTTCAAGAGACCCAGTACTTC.